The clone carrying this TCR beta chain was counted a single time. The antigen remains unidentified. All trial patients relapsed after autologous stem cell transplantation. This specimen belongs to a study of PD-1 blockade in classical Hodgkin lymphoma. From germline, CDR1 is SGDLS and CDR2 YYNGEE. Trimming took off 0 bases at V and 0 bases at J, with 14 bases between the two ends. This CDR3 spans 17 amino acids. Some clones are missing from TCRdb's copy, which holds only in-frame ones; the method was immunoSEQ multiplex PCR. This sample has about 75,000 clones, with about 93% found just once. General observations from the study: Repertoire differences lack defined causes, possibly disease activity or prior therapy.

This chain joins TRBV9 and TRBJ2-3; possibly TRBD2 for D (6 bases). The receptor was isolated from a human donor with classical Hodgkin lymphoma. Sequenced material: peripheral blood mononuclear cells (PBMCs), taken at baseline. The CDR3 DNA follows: TGTGCCAGCAGCGTAGAGGGAAACGGACTAAGCACAGATACGCAGTATTTT. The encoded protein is CASSVEGNGLSTDTQYF.